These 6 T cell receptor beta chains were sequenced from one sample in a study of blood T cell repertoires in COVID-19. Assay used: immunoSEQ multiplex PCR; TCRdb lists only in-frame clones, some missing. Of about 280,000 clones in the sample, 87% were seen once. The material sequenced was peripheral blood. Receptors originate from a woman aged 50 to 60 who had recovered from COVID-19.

The chain's CDR3 is CASSLITGADTQYF. The CDR3 bases are TGCGCCAGCAGCTTGATAACAGGGGCAGATACGCAGTATTTT. The gene calls are TRBV5-1 and TRBJ2-3; TRBD1 aligns across 7 bases. The junction had 3 bases not matched to a gene; V was cut back by 1 base and J by 4 bases. Germline CDR1 and CDR2: SGHRS and YFSETQ. The CDR3 runs 14 residues.

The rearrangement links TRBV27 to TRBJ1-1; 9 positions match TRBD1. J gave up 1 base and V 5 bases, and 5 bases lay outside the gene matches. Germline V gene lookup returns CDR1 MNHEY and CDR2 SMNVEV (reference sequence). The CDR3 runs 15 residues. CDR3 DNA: TGTGCCAGCAGTACCCGGGACAGGGAGAACACTGAAGCTTTCTTT. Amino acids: CASSTRDRENTEAFF.

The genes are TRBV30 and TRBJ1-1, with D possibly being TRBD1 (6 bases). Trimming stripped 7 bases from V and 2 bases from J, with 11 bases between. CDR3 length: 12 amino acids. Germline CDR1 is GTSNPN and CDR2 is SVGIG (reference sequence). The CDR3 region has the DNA TGTGCCTTACAGGGAGTAAACACTGAAGCTTTCTTT. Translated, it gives CALQGVNTEAFF.

CDR3 in DNA: TGTGCCAGCTCACGCCGGGACTTTAGCTCCTACGAGCAGTACTTC. This sequence encodes CASSRRDFSSYEQYF. The chain uses TRBV18 and TRBJ2-7; a weak D match, TRBD2 (6 bases). Trimming shortened V by 4 bases and J by 0 bases, and 13 bases separated the two germline ends. The V gene's germline CDR1 is KGHSH and CDR2 LQKENI. This CDR3 is 15 amino acids long.

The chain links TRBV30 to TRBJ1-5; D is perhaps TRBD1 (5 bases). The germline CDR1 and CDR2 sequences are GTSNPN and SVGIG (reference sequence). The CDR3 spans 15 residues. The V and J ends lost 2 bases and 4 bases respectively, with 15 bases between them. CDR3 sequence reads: CAWSTQGNPNQPQHF. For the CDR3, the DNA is TGTGCCTGGAGTACGCAGGGCAATCCGAATCAGCCCCAGCATTTT.

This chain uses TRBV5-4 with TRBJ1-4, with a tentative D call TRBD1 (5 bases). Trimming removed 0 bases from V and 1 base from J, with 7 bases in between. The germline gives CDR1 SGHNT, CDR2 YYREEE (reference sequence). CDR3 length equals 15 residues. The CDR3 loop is CASSLGGLTNEKLFF. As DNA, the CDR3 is TGTGCCAGCAGCTTGGGGGGCCTAACTAATGAAAAACTGTTTTTT.